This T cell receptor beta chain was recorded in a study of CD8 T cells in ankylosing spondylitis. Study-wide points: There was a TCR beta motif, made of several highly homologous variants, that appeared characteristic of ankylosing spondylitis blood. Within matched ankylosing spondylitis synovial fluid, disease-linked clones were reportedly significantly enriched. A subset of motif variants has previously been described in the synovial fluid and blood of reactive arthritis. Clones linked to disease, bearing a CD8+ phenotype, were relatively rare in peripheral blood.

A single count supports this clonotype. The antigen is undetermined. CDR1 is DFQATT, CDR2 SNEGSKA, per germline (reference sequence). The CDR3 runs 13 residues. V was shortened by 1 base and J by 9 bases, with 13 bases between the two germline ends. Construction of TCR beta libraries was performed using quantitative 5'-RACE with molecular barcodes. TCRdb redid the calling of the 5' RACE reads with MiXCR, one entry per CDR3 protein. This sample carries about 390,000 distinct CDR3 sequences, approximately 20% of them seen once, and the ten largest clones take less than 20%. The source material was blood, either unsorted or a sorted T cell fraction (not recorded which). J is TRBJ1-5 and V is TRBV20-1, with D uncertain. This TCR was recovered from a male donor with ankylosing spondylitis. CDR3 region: CSARGTLDGPQHF. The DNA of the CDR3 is TGCAGTGCTAGAGGGACTCTAGATGGGCCCCAGCATTTT.